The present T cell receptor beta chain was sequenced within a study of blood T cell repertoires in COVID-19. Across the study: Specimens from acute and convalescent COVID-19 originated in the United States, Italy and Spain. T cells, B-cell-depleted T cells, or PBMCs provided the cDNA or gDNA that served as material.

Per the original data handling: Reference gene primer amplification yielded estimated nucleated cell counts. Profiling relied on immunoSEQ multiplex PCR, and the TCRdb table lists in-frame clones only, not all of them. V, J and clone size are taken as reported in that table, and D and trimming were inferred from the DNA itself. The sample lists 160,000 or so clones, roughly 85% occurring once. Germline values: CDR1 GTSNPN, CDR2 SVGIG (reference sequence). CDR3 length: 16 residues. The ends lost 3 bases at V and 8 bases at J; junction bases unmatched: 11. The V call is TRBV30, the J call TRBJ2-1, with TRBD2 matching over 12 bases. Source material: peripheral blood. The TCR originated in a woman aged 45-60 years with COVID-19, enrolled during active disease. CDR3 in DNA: TGTGCCTGGAGCAATCTAGCGGGGGGGCAATTAGATGAGCAGTTCTTC. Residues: CAWSNLAGGQLDEQFF.